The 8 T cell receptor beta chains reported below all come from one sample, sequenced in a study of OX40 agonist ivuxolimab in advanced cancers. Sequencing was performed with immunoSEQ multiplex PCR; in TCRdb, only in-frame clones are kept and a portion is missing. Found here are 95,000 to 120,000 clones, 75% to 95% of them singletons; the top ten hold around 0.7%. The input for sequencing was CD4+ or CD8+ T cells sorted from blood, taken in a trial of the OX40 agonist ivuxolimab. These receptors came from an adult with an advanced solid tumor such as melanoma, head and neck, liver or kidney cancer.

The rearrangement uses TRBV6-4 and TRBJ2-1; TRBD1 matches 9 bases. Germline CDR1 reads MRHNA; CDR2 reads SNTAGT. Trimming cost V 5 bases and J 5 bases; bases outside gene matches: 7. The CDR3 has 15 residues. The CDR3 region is CASSPGQGNDNEQFF. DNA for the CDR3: TGTGCCAGCAGTCCGGGACAGGGTAACGACAATGAGCAGTTCTTC.

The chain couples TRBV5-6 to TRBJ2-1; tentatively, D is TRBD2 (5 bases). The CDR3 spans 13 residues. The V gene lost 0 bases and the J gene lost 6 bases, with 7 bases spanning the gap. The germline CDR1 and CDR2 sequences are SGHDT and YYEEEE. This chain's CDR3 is CASSLEGGNEQFF. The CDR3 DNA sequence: TGTGCCAGCAGCTTGGAAGGAGGCAATGAGCAGTTCTTC.

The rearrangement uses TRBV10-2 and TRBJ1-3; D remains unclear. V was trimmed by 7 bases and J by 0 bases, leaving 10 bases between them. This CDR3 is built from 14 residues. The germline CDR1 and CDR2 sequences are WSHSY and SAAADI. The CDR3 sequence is CASTQRLSGNTIYF. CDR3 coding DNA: TGCGCCAGCACTCAGAGGCTCTCTGGAAACACCATATATTTT.

The CDR3 DNA follows: TGCGCCAGCAGCTTTGGTAGCGGGGGGGCCGATACGCAGTATTTT. Protein product: CASSFGSGGADTQYF. V usage is TRBV5-1 and J usage is TRBJ2-3; 11 bases match TRBD2. This CDR3 is 15 amino acids long. V was clipped by 2 bases and J by 6 bases; unmatched bases: 5. Germline V gene data show CDR1 as SGHRS and CDR2 as YFSETQ.

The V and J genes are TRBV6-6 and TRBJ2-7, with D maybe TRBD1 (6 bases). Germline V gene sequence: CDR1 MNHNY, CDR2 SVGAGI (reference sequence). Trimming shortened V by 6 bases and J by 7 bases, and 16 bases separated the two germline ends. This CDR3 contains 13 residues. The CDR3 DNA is TGTGCCAGCAGGGAAACAGGGAGTAGGGAGCAGTACTTC. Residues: CASRETGSREQYF.

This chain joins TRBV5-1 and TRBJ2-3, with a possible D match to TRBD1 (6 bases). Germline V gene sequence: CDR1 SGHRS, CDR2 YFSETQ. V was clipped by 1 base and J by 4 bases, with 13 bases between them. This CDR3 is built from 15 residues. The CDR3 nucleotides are TGCGCCAGCAGCTTGACGGACAGTCCCGCAGATACGCAGTATTTT. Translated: CASSLTDSPADTQYF.

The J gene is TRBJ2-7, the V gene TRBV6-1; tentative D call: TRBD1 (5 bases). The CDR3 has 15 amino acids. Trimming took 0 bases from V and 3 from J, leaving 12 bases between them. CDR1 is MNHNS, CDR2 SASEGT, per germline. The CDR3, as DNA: TGTGCCAGCAGTGAAGCAAAGGGGTCCCGCTACGAGCAGTACTTC. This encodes CASSEAKGSRYEQYF.

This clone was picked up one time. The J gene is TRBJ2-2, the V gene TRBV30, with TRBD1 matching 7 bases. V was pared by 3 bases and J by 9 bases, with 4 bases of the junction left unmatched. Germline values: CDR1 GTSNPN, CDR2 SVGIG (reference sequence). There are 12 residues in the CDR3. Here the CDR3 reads CAWSTGVRELFF. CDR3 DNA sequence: TGTGCCTGGAGCACAGGGGTCAGGGAGCTGTTTTTT.